This T cell receptor beta chain appears in the sequencing data of a study of blood T cell repertoires in COVID-19. Germline V CDR1 and CDR2: MNHEY, SVGEGT. The V end lost 6 bases, the J end lost 10 bases, and 18 bases lay between the germline ends. The CDR3 runs 14 residues. The data were produced by immunoSEQ multiplex PCR, yet TCRdb's version contains in-frame clones alone and is incomplete. The sample has under 300,000 clones; 86% are singletons. The receptor was isolated from a man aged 25 to 40 who had recovered from COVID-19. The sequencing input was peripheral blood. V usage is TRBV6-2 or TRBV6-3 and J usage is TRBJ1-4; TRBD1 is a possible D gene (5 bases). DNA for the CDR3: TGTGCCAGCAGCCCACTATCGACCGGGGGAAAACTGTTTTTT. Amino acids: CASSPLSTGGKLFF.